The next 15 T cell receptor beta chains were all read from a single sample in a study of T cells in Graves' hyperthyroidism and ophthalmopathy. Amplification of TCR beta CDR3 regions was performed using RNA transcripts as template. The HTBI primer set drove a first-round RT-PCR of the TCR CDR3. TCRdb re-called the multiplex PCR reads through MiXCR, storing one row per CDR3 protein. This table has under 400,000 distinct CDR3 sequences, 21% appearing once. Input material: blood. The receptors were gathered from a woman aged 45 to 65 with Graves' hyperthyroidism.

The chain has TRBV28 and TRBJ1-2; no clear D gene. V gave up 6 bases and J gave up 3 bases, with 14 bases separating them. This CDR3 contains 14 residues. CDR1 is MDHEN, CDR2 SYDVKM, per germline. For the CDR3, the DNA is TGTGCCAGCAGCCGGGGAAGGACCGACTATGGCTACACCTTC. Its translation: CASSRGRTDYGYTF.

This clonotype was seen more than once but under ten times. The chain joins TRBV18 to TRBJ2-7; 9 nucleotides agree with TRBD2. V lost 4 bases, J lost 2 bases, and 3 bases stayed unmatched. CDR1 is KGHSH and CDR2 is LQKENI in the germline V gene. The CDR3 has 14 residues. The chain's CDR3 is CASSRSGRTYEQYF. For the CDR3, the DNA is TGTGCCAGCTCACGTAGCGGGAGAACCTACGAGCAGTACTTC.

The chain uses TRBV5-1 and TRBJ2-7; TRBD2 matches at 10 bases. Germline V gene lookup returns CDR1 SGHRS and CDR2 YFSETQ. This CDR3 has 17 residues. J lost 7 bases, V lost 3 bases, and 16 bases had no gene match. The CDR3 sequence is CASSYSPSGGGREEQYF. In nucleotides, the CDR3 is TGCGCCAGCAGCTATTCACCTAGCGGGGGCGGCAGGGAGGAGCAGTACTTC. Full variable domain (outside the CDR3, taken from reference TRBV5-1 and TRBJ2-7): KAGVTQTPRYLIKTRGQQVTLSCSPISGHRSVSWYQQTPGQGLQFLFEYFSETQRNKGNFPGRFSGRQFSNSRSEMNVSTLELGDSALYLCASSYSPSGGGREEQYFGPGTRLTVT.

Only a few counts were recorded for this clonotype. The chain is built from TRBV7-8 and TRBJ1-2, with 9 bases lining up with TRBD1. Germline loops: CDR1 SGHVS, CDR2 FQNEAQ. There are 14 residues in the CDR3. With 4 bases clipped from V and 9 bases from J, the junction kept 9 bases outside the gene matches. The CDR3 loop is CASSSGQGLSRYTF. CDR3 bases: TGTGCCAGCAGCTCCGGACAGGGGTTAAGTCGCTACACCTTC.

The chain joins TRBV14 to TRBJ2-1; 12 bases line up with TRBD2. The germline V gene encodes CDR1 SGHDN and CDR2 FVKESK. V was pared by 4 bases and J by 6 bases, with 7 bases of the junction left unmatched. The CDR3 contains 16 residues. The CDR3 DNA reads TGTGCCAGCAGCCTCCTACTAGCGGGAGGCGGCAATGAGCAGTTCTTC. Its protein is CASSLLLAGGGNEQFF.

This clonotype was seen ten or more times. The chain uses TRBV28 and TRBJ2-7; tentative D call: TRBD1 (6 bases). Trimming took off 3 bases at V and 0 bases at J, with 18 bases between the two ends. Germline lookup yields CDR1 MDHEN and CDR2 SYDVKM. The length of the CDR3 is 17 residues. The CDR3 sequence is CASSFPPDRSPSYEQYF. CDR3 in DNA: TGTGCCAGCAGTTTCCCACCAGACAGGTCGCCCTCCTACGAGCAGTACTTC. Together with reference TRBV28 and TRBJ2-7, the CDR3 gives the full variable domain: DVKVTQSSRYLVKRTGEKVFLECVQDMDHENMFWYRQDPGLGLRLIYFSYDVKMKEKGDIPEGYSVSREKKERFSLILESASTNQTSMYLCASSFPPDRSPSYEQYFGPGTRLTVT.

The chain joins TRBV7-9 to TRBJ2-3, with TRBD2 matching 16 bases. V dropped 5 bases and J dropped 2; count of bases not matched to a gene: 4. CDR3 size: 17 residues. Germline V gene data show CDR1 as SEHNR and CDR2 as FQNEAQ (reference sequence). The CDR3 region has the DNA TGTGCCAGCAGCATGGGACTAGCGGGAGGGTCCACAGATACGCAGTATTTT. Its protein is CASSMGLAGGSTDTQYF. The full variable domain, rest sourced from reference TRBV7-9 and TRBJ2-3, is DTGVSQNPRHKITKRGQNVTFRCDPISEHNRLYWYRQTLGQGPEFLTYFQNEAQLEKSRLLSDRFSAERPKGSFSTLEIQRTEQGDSAMYLCASSMGLAGGSTDTQYFGPGTRLTVL.

The sample holds many counts of this clonotype. V usage is TRBV7-9 and J usage is TRBJ1-4; no clear D gene. This CDR3 contains 15 residues. V lost 1 base and J lost 3, with 9 bases in between. CDR1 SEHNR and CDR2 FQNEAQ come from the germline V gene (reference sequence). CDR3 region: CASSLVGSANEKLFF. CDR3 DNA sequence: TGTGCCAGCAGCTTAGTTGGGTCTGCTAATGAAAAACTGTTTTTT.

The chain couples TRBV7-9 to TRBJ1-2, with a possible D match to TRBD1 (6 bases). CDR1 and CDR2 from the germline V gene are SEHNR and FQNEAQ (reference sequence). This CDR3 is built from 15 residues. Trimming took off 3 bases at V and 6 bases at J, with 17 bases between the two ends. DNA of the CDR3: TGTGCCAGCAGCTTTTCCCCGGGGGCGCGGGATGGCTACACCTTC. It translates to CASSFSPGARDGYTF. Filled out from reference TRBV7-9 and TRBJ1-2, the complete variable domain reads DTGVSQNPRHKITKRGQNVTFRCDPISEHNRLYWYRQTLGQGPEFLTYFQNEAQLEKSRLLSDRFSAERPKGSFSTLEIQRTEQGDSAMYLCASSFSPGARDGYTFGSGTRLTVV.

This clonotype was recorded many times. V usage is TRBV7-6 and J usage is TRBJ2-7; weak D call: TRBD2 (5 bases). V dropped 4 bases and J dropped 0 bases, with 10 bases sitting between them. This CDR3 is 14 amino acids long. The germline V gene encodes CDR1 SGHVS and CDR2 FNYEAQ. In DNA form, the CDR3 reads TGTGCCAGCAGCTCCGACACTAGCTCCTACGAGCAGTACTTC. It specifies CASSSDTSSYEQYF.

The chain combines TRBV7-6 with TRBJ2-1, with 8 bases identical to TRBD2. The CDR3 loop spans 16 amino acids. Germline V CDR1 and CDR2: SGHVS, FNYEAQ. Trimming took 5 bases from V and 2 from J; bases not matched to a gene: 8. The CDR3 DNA is TGTGCCAGCAGCCCCAGAACTAGCGGAGCCTACAATGAGCAGTTCTTC. It yields the protein CASSPRTSGAYNEQFF.

Many counts were recorded for this clonotype. The chain couples TRBV7-9 to TRBJ2-3; 7 positions agree with TRBD1. CDR1 is SEHNR and CDR2 is FQNEAQ in the germline V gene (reference sequence). Trimming cost V 5 bases and J 2 bases; bases outside gene matches: 16. There are 18 residues in the CDR3. The CDR3: CASSLIFGRGIITDTQYF. As DNA, the CDR3 is TGTGCCAGCAGCCTAATTTTTGGCAGGGGGATCATCACAGATACGCAGTATTTT.

This clonotype has at least ten counts. In DNA form, the CDR3 reads TGTGCCAGCAGCAGATCTAGTCGAGACAATGAGCAGTTCTTC. Protein product: CASSRSSRDNEQFF. V gene TRBV11-3 combines with J gene TRBJ2-1; D is uncertain. Per germline, CDR1 SGHNT and CDR2 YENEEA. The germline V and J ends were trimmed by 5 bases and 5 bases, with 13 bases remaining between them. The CDR3 contains 14 residues. The full variable domain, rest sourced from reference TRBV11-3 and TRBJ2-1, is EAGVVQSPRYKIIEKKQPVAFWCNPISGHNTLYWYLQNLGQGPELLIRYENEEAVDDSQLPKDRFSAERLKGVDSTLKIQPAELGDSAVYLCASSRSSRDNEQFFGPGTRLTVL.

The chain links TRBV7-3 to TRBJ1-1; D perhaps matches TRBD1 (5 bases). V was shortened by 1 base and J by 3 bases, with 24 bases between the two germline ends. The germline gives CDR1 SGHTA, CDR2 FQGTGA. The length of the CDR3 is 19 residues. CDR3 DNA sequence: TGTGCCAGCAGCTTAAGAGGCGGGGTGGGGGATAGATCGGACACTGAAGCTTTCTTT. As protein: CASSLRGGVGDRSDTEAFF.

This clonotype was counted ten times or more. V is TRBV7-9 and J is TRBJ1-2, with D possibly matching TRBD1 (6 bases). The CDR3 consists of 15 residues. With 10 bases removed from V and 0 bases from J, the gap between germline ends came to 18 bases. Germline CDR1 reads SEHNR; CDR2 reads FQNEAQ (reference sequence). The CDR3 nucleotides are TGTGCCACAATACTCCGGGACAATGCTAACTATGGCTACACCTTC. Its protein is CATILRDNANYGYTF. The full variable domain, in which reference TRBV7-9 and TRBJ1-2 provide the parts outside the CDR3, is DTGVSQNPRHKITKRGQNVTFRCDPISEHNRLYWYRQTLGQGPEFLTYFQNEAQLEKSRLLSDRFSAERPKGSFSTLEIQRTEQGDSAMYLCATILRDNANYGYTFGSGTRLTVV.